This is a list of T cell receptor beta chains from one sample in a study of T cell responses to AZD1222 COVID-19 vaccine. Clones were sequenced by immunoSEQ multiplex PCR, and TCRdb holds only the in-frame ones, with some missing. Of about 90,000 clones in the sample, around nine tenths are singletons; the top ten hold around 10%. The sequencing here drew on peripheral blood, taken 28 days after the second AZD1222 dose. These receptors came from an adult who received the AZD1222 COVID-19 vaccine. The CDR3 runs from the conserved cysteine through the conserved F or W. The D gene is left open where the match is weak. Rows give clone size only sometimes, using once, few, many, or a class for an expanded clone.

v_call: TRBV3-1/TRBV3-2; clone_size: .; j_call: TRBJ2-7; d_call: .; cdr3_nt: TGTGCCAGCAGCAAAGACGTCGGGGAGCAGTACTTC; cdr3_aa: CASSKDVGEQYF
v_call: TRBV19; clone_size: .; j_call: TRBJ1-3; d_call: .; cdr3_nt: TGTGCCAGTAGTATTGATGGCTCTGGAAACACCATATATTTT; cdr3_aa: CASSIDGSGNTIYF
v_call: TRBV11-2; clone_size: .; j_call: TRBJ1-1; d_call: TRBD1; cdr3_nt: TGTGCCAGCAGCTTGACAGGGGTTCGGGGAGCTTTCTTT; cdr3_aa: CASSLTGVRGAFF
v_call: TRBV29-1; clone_size: .; j_call: TRBJ2-3; d_call: .; cdr3_nt: TGCAGCGTTGAAGATCGAGTAGACTTCACAGATACGCAGTATTTT; cdr3_aa: CSVEDRVDFTDTQYF
v_call: TRBV5-4; clone_size: .; j_call: TRBJ2-7; d_call: TRBD1; cdr3_nt: TGTGCCAGCAGCTACAGACAGGGGAGGAGCCACGAGCAGTACTTC; cdr3_aa: CASSYRQGRSHEQYF
v_call: TRBV28; clone_size: .; j_call: TRBJ2-3; d_call: TRBD2; cdr3_nt: TGTGCCAGCAGTGGACTAGCGGGAGTTCTCGATACGCAGTATTTT; cdr3_aa: CASSGLAGVLDTQYF
v_call: TRBV29-1; clone_size: .; j_call: TRBJ2-5; d_call: .; cdr3_nt: TGCAGCGCCAGGGGACCGTCTAAAGAGACCCAGTACTTC; cdr3_aa: CSARGPSKETQYF
v_call: TRBV10-1; clone_size: .; j_call: TRBJ2-3; d_call: .; cdr3_nt: TGCGCCAGCAGAGAGGGGGATACGCAGTATTTT; cdr3_aa: CASREGDTQYF
v_call: TRBV5-1; clone_size: .; j_call: TRBJ2-1; d_call: TRBD2; cdr3_nt: TGCGCCAGCAGCTTGGTTTCGACTAGCGGCTCCTACAATGAGCAGTTCTTC; cdr3_aa: CASSLVSTSGSYNEQFF
v_call: TRBV28; clone_size: .; j_call: TRBJ2-2; d_call: TRBD1; cdr3_nt: TGTGCCAGCTTCCGGGACAGGGGATTGACCGGGGAGCTGTTTTTT; cdr3_aa: CASFRDRGLTGELFF
v_call: TRBV4-3; clone_size: .; j_call: TRBJ2-1; d_call: TRBD2; cdr3_nt: TGCGCCAGCAGCCAGGGTAGCGGGGGGGGAGGAGGACATGAGCAGTTCTTC; cdr3_aa: CASSQGSGGGGGHEQFF
v_call: TRBV9; clone_size: once; j_call: TRBJ2-7; d_call: .; cdr3_nt: TGTGCCAGCAGCGTAGCACTTGAGGACGAGCAGTACTTC; cdr3_aa: CASSVALEDEQYF
v_call: TRBV27; clone_size: .; j_call: TRBJ2-7; d_call: TRBD2; cdr3_nt: TGTGCCAGTCGAACGGGACTAGCGGGAGACGAGCAGTACTTC; cdr3_aa: CASRTGLAGDEQYF
v_call: TRBV6-2/TRBV6-3; clone_size: .; j_call: TRBJ2-3; d_call: .; cdr3_nt: TGTGCCAGCAGTTACTCGAGAATCGATACGCAGTATTTT; cdr3_aa: CASSYSRIDTQYF
v_call: TRBV19; clone_size: .; j_call: TRBJ2-2; d_call: .; cdr3_nt: TGTGCCAGTAGTATAGGGCCGCACACCGGGGAGCTGTTTTTT; cdr3_aa: CASSIGPHTGELFF
v_call: TRBV5-4; clone_size: .; j_call: TRBJ2-4; d_call: .; cdr3_nt: TGTGCCAGCAGCTTGTACCGACAGGGAGGGAACATTCAGTACTTC; cdr3_aa: CASSLYRQGGNIQYF
v_call: TRBV6-6; clone_size: .; j_call: TRBJ2-5; d_call: .; cdr3_nt: TGTGCCAGCAGTTACTACGAGACCCAGTACTTC; cdr3_aa: CASSYYETQYF
v_call: TRBV4-2; clone_size: .; j_call: TRBJ2-3; d_call: TRBD2; cdr3_nt: TGTGCCAGCAGCCCGGGACTAGCGGTCTACGTAGTATACACAGATACGCAGTATTTT; cdr3_aa: CASSPGLAVYVVYTDTQYF
v_call: TRBV7-8; clone_size: .; j_call: TRBJ2-5; d_call: .; cdr3_nt: TGTGCCAGCAGCTCGACGACAGACCAAGAGACCCAGTACTTC; cdr3_aa: CASSSTTDQETQYF
v_call: TRBV7-9; clone_size: .; j_call: TRBJ1-5; d_call: .; cdr3_nt: TGTGCCAGCAGCTTATCGGGTCTTAGCAATCAGCCCCAGCATTTT; cdr3_aa: CASSLSGLSNQPQHF
v_call: TRBV12-5; clone_size: .; j_call: TRBJ1-3; d_call: .; cdr3_nt: TGTGCTAGTGCCTCGAGGATTTCTGGAAACACCATATATTTT; cdr3_aa: CASASRISGNTIYF
v_call: TRBV6-5; clone_size: once; j_call: TRBJ1-2; d_call: TRBD1; cdr3_nt: TGTGCCAGCAGAGAGGACAGGGTAGTTGGCTACACCTTC; cdr3_aa: CASREDRVVGYTF
v_call: TRBV9; clone_size: .; j_call: TRBJ2-7; d_call: TRBD1; cdr3_nt: TGTGCCAGCAGCGTAGCTGAGGGGGCGATCTACGAGCAGTACTTC; cdr3_aa: CASSVAEGAIYEQYF
v_call: TRBV6-5; clone_size: .; j_call: TRBJ2-1; d_call: .; cdr3_nt: TGTGCCAGCAGACGCCCCCAGGGAATTAATGAGCAGTTCTTC; cdr3_aa: CASRRPQGINEQFF
v_call: TRBV5-6; clone_size: .; j_call: TRBJ2-2; d_call: .; cdr3_nt: TGTGCCAGCAGCCCAGTGGGACGCACCGGGGAGCTGTTTTTT; cdr3_aa: CASSPVGRTGELFF
v_call: TRBV5-1; clone_size: .; j_call: TRBJ1-1; d_call: .; cdr3_nt: TGCGCCAGCAGCCCCGGACAAGGAGAAGCTTTCTTT; cdr3_aa: CASSPGQGEAFF
v_call: TRBV10-3; clone_size: .; j_call: TRBJ1-5; d_call: TRBD1; cdr3_nt: TGTGCCATCAGGAGGACAGGGGACAATCAGCCCCAGCATTTT; cdr3_aa: CAIRRTGDNQPQHF
v_call: TRBV27; clone_size: .; j_call: TRBJ2-1; d_call: .; cdr3_nt: TGTGCCAGCAGTTCCCCCACGTACAATGAGCAGTTCTTC; cdr3_aa: CASSSPTYNEQFF
v_call: TRBV3-1/TRBV3-2; clone_size: .; j_call: TRBJ1-3; d_call: .; cdr3_nt: TGTGCCAGCAGCCAAGTAAGACGGATGAGCTCTGGAAACACCATATATTTT; cdr3_aa: CASSQVRRMSSGNTIYF